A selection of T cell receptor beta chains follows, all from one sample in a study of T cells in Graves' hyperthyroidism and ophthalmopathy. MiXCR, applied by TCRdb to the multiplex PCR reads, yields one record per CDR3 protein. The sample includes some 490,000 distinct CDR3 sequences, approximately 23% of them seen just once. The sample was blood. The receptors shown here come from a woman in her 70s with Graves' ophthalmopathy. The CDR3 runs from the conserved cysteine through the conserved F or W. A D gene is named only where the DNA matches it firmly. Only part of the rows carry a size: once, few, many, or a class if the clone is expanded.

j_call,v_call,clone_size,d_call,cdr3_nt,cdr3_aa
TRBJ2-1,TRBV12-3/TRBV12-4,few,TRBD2,TGTGCCAGCAGTCCCCAAGGACTAGCGGGAGCTAATGAGCAGTTCTTC,CASSPQGLAGANEQFF
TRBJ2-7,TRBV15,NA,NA,TGTGCCACCAGCAGAGATGGGGGGCTAAGGGACGAGCAGTACTTC,CATSRDGGLRDEQYF
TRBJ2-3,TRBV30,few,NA,TGTGCCAGCCGTGGGGGACTGTGGAACACAGATACGCAGTATTTT,CASRGGLWNTDTQYF
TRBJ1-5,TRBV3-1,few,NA,TGTGCCAGCAGCCAAGGTGACCGGGGGAGTAGCAATCAGCCCCAGCATTTT,CASSQGDRGSSNQPQHF
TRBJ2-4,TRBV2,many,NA,TGTGCCAGCAGGCGACTAGATCGGGCAGTCAAAAACATTCAGTACTTC,CASRRLDRAVKNIQYF
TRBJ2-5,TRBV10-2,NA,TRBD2,TGCGCCAGCAGTGAGATAACTAGCGGGAGCCGACAAGAGACCCAGTACTTC,CASSEITSGSRQETQYF
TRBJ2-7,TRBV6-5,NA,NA,TGTGCCAGCAGTTTAGGGGGAATCTACGAGCAGTACTTC,CASSLGGIYEQYF
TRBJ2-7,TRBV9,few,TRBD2,TGTGCCAGCAGCCCCCATGTGGGCGGGAGCCACGAGCAGTACTTC,CASSPHVGGSHEQYF
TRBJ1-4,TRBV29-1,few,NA,TGCAGCGGCATGGACACCGCTAATGAAAAACTGTTTTTT,CSGMDTANEKLFF
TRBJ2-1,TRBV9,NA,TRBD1,TGTGCCAGCAGCCCACGCATGCCCCGGGACAGGGAATCCAATGAGCAGTTCTTC,CASSPRMPRDRESNEQFF